One and the same sample provided the 21 T cell receptor beta chains below, sequenced in a study of T-cell reconstitution after alpha-beta-depleted transplantation in children. Library preparation (for TCRbeta) was performed with unique molecular identifiers. TCRdb re-called the PCR reads through MiXCR, storing one row per CDR3 protein. The data show about 980,000 distinct CDR3 sequences, with roughly 29% seen just once and roughly 28% held by the top ten. Specimen: PBMCs, mostly from graft donor cells, collected 360 days after TCRalphabeta/CD19-depleted stem cell transplant. The receptors were gathered from a boy under three years old who had a stem cell transplant for SCID, so the T cells may come from the graft donor.

The rearrangement joins TRBV20-1 to TRBJ2-7, with 9 bases that match TRBD1. The V and J ends lost 2 bases and 3 bases, in that order; junction bases with no gene match: 17. The CDR3 loop spans 18 amino acids. Looked up from germline, CDR1 is DFQATT and CDR2 is SNEGSKA (reference sequence). The chain's CDR3 is CSARRPGQGTLSLYEQYF. Here the CDR3 DNA reads TGCAGTGCTAGAAGGCCGGGACAGGGTACTCTATCCCTCTACGAGCAGTACTTC.

In regard to this clonotype: One junction end disagrees with the germline gene, perhaps due to a read error. The chain links TRBV12-3 or TRBV12-4 to TRBJ2-2, with 7 bases identical to TRBD2. The CDR3 sequence is 18 residues long. The CDR3 nucleotides are TGTGCCATCAGTTTCTACCTTTGGGAGGGCCGGAACACCGGGGAGCTGTTTTTT. Translated: CAISFYLWEGRNTGELFF.

This rearrangement joins TRBV27 to TRBJ2-1; TRBD1 or TRBD2 may be the D gene (5 bases each). Trimming shortened V by 5 bases and J by 2 bases, and 13 bases separated the two germline ends. CDR1 is MNHEY and CDR2 is SMNVEV in the germline V gene (reference sequence). CDR3 size: 15 residues. CDR3 sequence reads: CASSRRELPYNEQFF. CDR3 nucleotide sequence: TGTGCCAGCAGTCGCAGGGAGCTACCCTACAATGAGCAGTTCTTC.

CDR3 bases: TGTGCCAGCAGCCGAGTTTCCAGCAGTGAGCAGTTCTTC. This gives the protein CASSRVSSSEQFF. The chain employs TRBV11-3 and TRBJ2-1; D gene ambiguous. CDR1 and CDR2 (germline): SGHNT, YENEEA. This CDR3 is 13 amino acids long. V was clipped by 5 bases and J by 9 bases, with 14 bases between them.

The rearrangement joins TRBV11-2 to TRBJ2-2; 9 nucleotides match TRBD1. Germline values: CDR1 SGHAT, CDR2 FQNNGV. This CDR3 comprises 14 residues. V lost 8 bases to trimming and J lost 7 bases; unmatched junction nucleotides: 8. The CDR3 nucleotides read TGTGCCAGCCACTCGGGGACAGGGCTCGGGGAGCTGTTTTTT. Its translation is CASHSGTGLGELFF.

This clonotype was counted between two and nine times. This chain connects TRBV20-1 to TRBJ2-1; the match to TRBD1 covers 7 bases. The CDR3 has 14 amino acids. V shed 2 bases, J shed 5 bases, and the junction held 6 bases outside the gene matches. Germline lookup yields CDR1 DFQATT and CDR2 SNEGSKA (reference sequence). The CDR3 DNA is TGCAGTGCTAGATCAGGGGGTACAGACAATGAGCAGTTCTTC. Translation gives CSARSGGTDNEQFF.

The chain employs TRBV29-1 and TRBJ2-7; tentative D call: TRBD1 (6 bases). Deletions cut 5 bases from V and 5 bases from J, with 25 bases between. The germline CDR1 and CDR2 sequences are SQVTM and ANQGSEA. CDR3 size: 16 residues. The CDR3 DNA follows: TGCAGCGTTTCGAGGACAGAAGTCCGACCGACCGACGAGCAGTACTTC. Protein product: CSVSRTEVRPTDEQYF.

This chain uses TRBV7-3 with TRBJ1-1; no reliable D call. Germline V gene data show CDR1 as SGHTA and CDR2 as FQGTGA. V was pared by 2 bases and J by 0 bases, with 13 bases between. The CDR3 loop spans 16 amino acids. CDR3 DNA: TGTGCCAGCAGCTTAGGGCAGGTGGGAATGAACACTGAAGCTTTCTTT. Translating gives CASSLGQVGMNTEAFF.

This clonotype was observed a few times. In nucleotides, the CDR3 is TGTGCCAGCAGTTTAGTGGGGGCGAACAGGGGAGACAAAAACATTCAGTACTTC. It is translated as CASSLVGANRGDKNIQYF. The chain carries TRBV12-3 or TRBV12-4 and TRBJ2-4; TRBD1 agrees at 7 bases. After removal of 1 base from V and 3 bases from J, the junction contained 12 bases not matched to a gene. The CDR3 extends over 18 amino acids.

This clonotype is a singleton in its sample. The chain carries TRBV4-2 and TRBJ2-1, with 8 positions matching TRBD2. CDR1 is LGHNA and CDR2 is YNFKEQ in the germline V gene. The CDR3 loop spans 17 amino acids. J lost 5 bases, V lost 0 bases, and 9 bases had no gene match. The CDR3 here is CASSQERQRGRDNEQFF. DNA for the CDR3: TGTGCCAGCAGCCAAGAGAGGCAGCGGGGGAGAGACAATGAGCAGTTCTTC.

The V call is TRBV28, the J call TRBJ2-7, with 8 positions matching TRBD1. The CDR3 consists of 15 residues. V shed 5 bases and J 2 bases; nucleotides not matched to a gene: 8. CDR1 is MDHEN, CDR2 SYDVKM, per germline. The CDR3: CASSAGQASPYEQYF. CDR3 DNA sequence: TGTGCCAGCAGTGCGGGACAGGCATCCCCCTACGAGCAGTACTTC.

The chain employs TRBV12-3 or TRBV12-4 and TRBJ1-1, with D perhaps matching TRBD1 (5 bases). V shed 10 bases and J shed 3 bases, with 18 bases lying between them. There are 14 residues in the CDR3. The CDR3, as DNA: TGTGCCACCAAGACCATTACAGGCCACACTGAAGCTTTCTTT. This sequence encodes CATKTITGHTEAFF.

This sequence joins TRBV6-4 and TRBJ1-1; D might be TRBD1 (6 bases). Trimming removed 5 bases at V and 0 bases at J, with 19 bases between. In germline, CDR1 is MRHNA, CDR2 SNTAGT. This CDR3 spans 17 amino acids. The CDR3: CASSRAIQGQMNTEAFF. The CDR3 region has the DNA TGTGCCAGCAGTAGGGCCATACAAGGACAGATGAACACTGAAGCTTTCTTT.

Remarks on this clonotype: Just one base apart from a much larger clone, this may be a read error. J is TRBJ2-1 and V is TRBV28, with no clear D. Germline V gives CDR1 MDHEN, CDR2 SYDVKM. The V end lost 2 bases, the J end lost 8 bases, and 1 base lay between the germline ends. The CDR3 has 10 amino acids. The CDR3 loop is CASSLDEQFF. In DNA, the CDR3 is TGTGCCAGCAGTTTAGATGAGCAGTTCTTC.

The J gene is TRBJ2-2, the V gene TRBV6-5; D is unclear. The ends were cut back, 1 base at V and 1 base at J, with 13 bases in the middle. The CDR3 contains 17 residues. The germline V gene encodes CDR1 MNHEY and CDR2 SVGAGI. The CDR3 loop reads CASSYFGMGKNTGELFF. The CDR3 DNA reads as TGTGCCAGCAGTTACTTTGGGATGGGCAAGAACACCGGGGAGCTGTTTTTT.

This rearrangement joins TRBV25-1 to TRBJ2-5; 12 nucleotides align to TRBD2. In germline, CDR1 is MGHDK, CDR2 SYGVNS. The CDR3 runs to 15 residues. With 6 bases clipped from V and 2 bases from J, the junction kept 4 bases outside the gene matches. CDR3 DNA sequence: TGTGCCAGCAGCCCCGGGACTAGCGGGCAAGAGACCCAGTACTTC. It encodes CASSPGTSGQETQYF.

The table lists this clonotype with a few counts. The rearrangement joins TRBV28 to TRBJ2-7, with a tentative D call TRBD2 (6 bases). This CDR3 has 14 residues. In germline, CDR1 is MDHEN, CDR2 SYDVKM. The ends were cut back, 7 bases at V and 3 bases at J, with 16 bases in the middle. CDR3 sequence (DNA): TGTGCCAGCACCCCTATCCGGGGACTCTACGAGCAGTACTTC. Translated: CASTPIRGLYEQYF.

The chain uses TRBV7-8 and TRBJ2-3, with TRBD2 identical over 7 bases. The CDR3 length is 18 residues. Per germline, CDR1 SGHVS and CDR2 FQNEAQ. With V trimmed by 4 bases and J by 3 bases, 16 bases remained unmatched. CDR3 nucleotide sequence: TGTGCCAGCAGCTATGGGGCTGCGAGTCTAGCGGTAACAGATACGCAGTATTTT. It translates to CASSYGAASLAVTDTQYF.

This clonotype was counted between two and nine times. The CDR3 coding sequence is TGCAGTGCTAGAGATAGTAGCGGGGGGGTCCCCTCCTACGAGCAGTACTTC. This translates into CSARDSSGGVPSYEQYF. The chain has TRBV20-1 and TRBJ2-7; 11 bases line up with TRBD2. J was trimmed by 0 bases and V by 0 bases; bases with no gene match: 7. Germline V gene data show CDR1 as DFQATT and CDR2 as SNEGSKA (reference sequence). This CDR3 has 17 amino acids.

The rearrangement uses TRBV20-1 and TRBJ2-3; possibly TRBD2 for D (6 bases). Germline CDR1 DFQATT, CDR2 SNEGSKA (reference sequence). This CDR3 spans 13 amino acids. V was clipped by 5 bases and J by 9 bases, with 18 bases between them. CDR3 loop: CSAGTGVKRTQYF. The CDR3 bases are TGCAGTGCTGGGACGGGGGTTAAGAGGACGCAGTATTTT.

The table lists this clonotype with many counts. The chain employs TRBV29-1 and TRBJ2-5, with D unresolved. CDR1 and CDR2 (germline): SQVTM, ANQGSEA. Between the trimmed V and J ends, which lost 5 bases and 2 bases, there was a span of 12 bases. The CDR3 consists of 13 residues. For the CDR3, the DNA is TGCAGCGTTTTATCTGCTCTACAAGAGACCCAGTACTTC. This translates into CSVLSALQETQYF.